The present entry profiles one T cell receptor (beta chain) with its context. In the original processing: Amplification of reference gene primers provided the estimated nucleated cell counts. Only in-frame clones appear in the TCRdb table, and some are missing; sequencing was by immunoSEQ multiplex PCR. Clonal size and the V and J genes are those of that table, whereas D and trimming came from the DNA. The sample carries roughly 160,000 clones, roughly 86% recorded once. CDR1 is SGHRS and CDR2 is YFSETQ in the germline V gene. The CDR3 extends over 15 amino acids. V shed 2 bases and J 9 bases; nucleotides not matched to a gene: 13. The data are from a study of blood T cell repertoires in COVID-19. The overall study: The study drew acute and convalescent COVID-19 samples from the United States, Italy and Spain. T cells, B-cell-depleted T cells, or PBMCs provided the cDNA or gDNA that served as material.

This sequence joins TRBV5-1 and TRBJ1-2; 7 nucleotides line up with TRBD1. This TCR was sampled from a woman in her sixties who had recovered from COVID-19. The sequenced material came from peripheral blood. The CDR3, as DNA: TGCGCCAGCAGCTTCGAAGGGGGCCTCCTGAGTAGCTACACCTTC. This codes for CASSFEGGLLSSYTF.